This T cell receptor (beta chain) is drawn from a study of blood T cell repertoires in COVID-19. One Seattle source followed patients from active infection through their disease course. Sequencing used immunoSEQ multiplex PCR; TCRdb keeps in-frame clones, though not all of them. The data contain approximately 60,000 clones, roughly 87% of them seen just once; the ten biggest clones take up around a fifth. The source of this sequence is a woman of 80 years or more with COVID-19, enrolled during active disease. The specimen sequenced was peripheral blood.

Here the CDR3 DNA reads TGTGCCTGGAGTCGGACAGGGGCCTACGAGCAGTACTTC. Its protein product is CAWSRTGAYEQYF. The chain combines TRBV30 with TRBJ2-7; TRBD1 aligns across 9 bases. The CDR3 has 13 residues. Germline CDR1 and CDR2: GTSNPN and SVGIG (reference sequence). Unmatched junction bases numbered 1, after V lost 2 bases and J lost 2 bases.